This T cell receptor beta chain was observed in a study of Tregs in tolerant kidney transplant recipients (dated 2019 in TCRdb). Study-wide context: Before combined kidney and bone marrow transplantation, this study identified donor-specific regulatory T cells using TCRbeta sequencing and then followed those same cells after transplant. In a few healthy controls, several methods of expanding Tregs specific for an allogeneic donor were compared by TCRbeta repertoire sequencing.

Thawed PBMCs were FACS-sorted into unstimulated Tregs (CD4+CD25+CD127-), CD4+ non-Tregs (CD4+CD25-), CD4 cells and CD8 cells. Blood from healthy controls was obtained either as purchased buffy coats or from healthy volunteers. Healthy control blood was processed to PBMCs by Ficoll density gradient and cryopreserved, and patient PBMCs were collected before and after transplant. For TCRbeta CDR3 sequencing, genomic DNA from the sorted cells was extracted using the QIAGEN DNeasy Blood and Tissue Kit. High-throughput TCRbeta CDR3 sequencing was carried out commercially through immunoSEQ, with PCR amplification with bias correction and internal controls included. In the source study's methods: A unique productive TCRbeta sequence was defined by the CDR3 nucleotide sequence when primers matched, and otherwise by the CDR3 amino acid sequence together with the Vbeta and Jbeta genes. As a correction for sorting error, sequences shared between sorted populations at a frequency ratio of 2:1 or less were discarded, and the remaining shared sequences were assigned to the higher population. Sequences were defined as donor-reactive when expanded at least 5-fold in CFSE-low cells versus unstimulated cells and present at a frequency of at least 0.01% in CFSE-low cells. Jensen-Shannon divergence calculated on the top 100 TCRbeta sequences ranked by frequency was used to measure repertoire divergence. When a sample had multiple sequencing runs, each run was corrected for sorting error separately and the runs were then pooled. The clones in this table, taken by TCRdb from immuneACCESS, are in-frame only. Not every clone is retained; where verified, under half of the shortfall comes from an unresolved V gene, and the cause of the rest is unknown. Clonal size and the V and J genes are those of that table, whereas D and trimming came from the DNA. The table for this sample lists about 120,000 clones; about 90% of them were counted only once. The ten biggest clones cover approximately 0.62% of the sample.

Comment on this clone: Its specific antigen is unknown. Base qualities were left out, and no much larger clone turns up one base away.

Broader findings and caveats from the paper: Because the study included only a small number of patients, the results must be confirmed in larger populations and under other immunosuppression protocols. The most biologically relevant and donor-specific TCRbeta repertoire appeared to be identified by expanding Tregs with activated donor B cells. Biological reproducibility was not directly addressed, though technical replication error appeared minimal.

V lost 6 bases and J lost 12 bases; the stretch between them is 14 bases long. The CDR3 starts with the cysteine, ends with the phenylalanine, and has 11 residues. The sequence is cut down to CDR3 DNA, 33 bases in frame from base 1. Taken from the germline V gene, the CDR1 and CDR2 loops are SNHLY and FYNNEI. The sequence is built from TRBV2 and TRBJ1-1; no D segment can be confidently identified. Sequencing used CD4+ T cells from blood. The source is a human donor in good health. Here the CDR3 is given as CASSPYIFPFF. The DNA sequence is TGTGCCAGCAGCCCATACATCTTCCCTTTCTTT.